Presented here are 27 T cell receptor beta chains from one specimen sequenced in a study of blood T cells in healthy people across ages. A second PCR of about 6 to 11 cycles used a sample-barcoded 5' primer and a J-beta primer mix. TCRdb reprocessed the 5' RACE reads with MiXCR, giving one entry per CDR3 protein. The sample consists of about 670,000 distinct CDR3 sequences, about 43% of them appearing once. The sample taken for sequencing was blood. These receptors came from a man older than 75 in good health.

This clonotype has more than one count but fewer than ten. The chain joins TRBV7-3 to TRBJ2-1, with 8 positions matching TRBD2. V shed 4 bases, J shed 1 base, and the junction held 9 bases outside the gene matches. The CDR3 is made up of 17 amino acids. The germline V gene has CDR1 SGHTA and CDR2 FQGTGA. Written as DNA, the CDR3 is TGTGCCAGCAGCTCTAATGTAGCGGGGTTATCCTACAATGAGCAGTTCTTC. Translating gives CASSSNVAGLSYNEQFF.

The chain has TRBV6-6 and TRBJ2-2; D is uncertain. This CDR3 is built from 16 residues. V was clipped by 6 bases and J by 0 bases, with 14 bases between them. Germline CDR1 MNHNY, CDR2 SVGAGI (reference sequence). Written as DNA, the CDR3 is TGTGCCAGCAGCACGGGCCCCTTCGCGAACACCGGGGAGCTGTTTTTT. It yields the protein CASSTGPFANTGELFF.

The chain has TRBV11-2 and TRBJ2-3; D is perhaps TRBD2 (5 bases). CDR3 size: 12 residues. Germline-derived CDR1 and CDR2 are SGHAT and FQNNGV. The V end was cut by 8 bases, the J end by 7 bases, with 13 bases between. CDR3 in amino acids: CASRASGNTQYF. The CDR3 DNA follows: TGTGCCAGCCGGGCCTCGGGGAATACGCAGTATTTT.

V is TRBV7-2 and J is TRBJ1-1; no firm D call. The CDR3 totals 12 residues. Germline V gene data show CDR1 as SGHTA and CDR2 as FQGNSA. Trimming left V 1 base short and J 7 bases short, with 7 bases between. CDR3 sequence: CASSLDRREAFF. The CDR3 DNA reads TGTGCCAGCAGCTTAGACAGACGTGAAGCTTTCTTT.

The rearrangement uses TRBV9 and TRBJ1-3; weak D call: TRBD1 (5 bases). Looked up from germline, CDR1 is SGDLS and CDR2 is YYNGEE. Trimming shortened V by 0 bases and J by 4 bases, and 14 bases separated the two germline ends. CDR3 length equals 16 residues. The CDR3 loop reads CASSVEWGGQGNTIYF. In nucleotides, the CDR3 is TGTGCCAGCAGCGTAGAATGGGGCGGGCAAGGAAACACCATATATTTT.

This clonotype has a handful of counts. The chain recombines TRBV6-2 or TRBV6-3 with TRBJ2-5; 9 bases match TRBD2. The J call may be mistaken, given a closer DNA end match to TRBJ2-7. This CDR3 has 13 residues. Germline CDR1 MNHEY, CDR2 SVGEGT. The CDR3 nucleotides are TGTGCCAGCAGTAGGGTAGCGGGAGACGAGCAGTACTTC. It yields the protein CASSRVAGDEQYF.

The rearrangement links TRBV5-1 to TRBJ2-7, with 11 bases identical to TRBD1. This CDR3 is built from 15 residues. J was trimmed by 4 bases and V by 4 bases; bases with no gene match: 7. Germline lookup yields CDR1 SGHRS and CDR2 YFSETQ. The CDR3 bases are TGCGCCAGCAGCATCGGGACAGGGGGTCAATACGAGCAGTACTTC. It specifies CASSIGTGGQYEQYF.

The rearrangement uses TRBV6-2 or TRBV6-3 and TRBJ2-3; 9 positions agree with TRBD1. Unmatched junction bases numbered 7, after V lost 6 bases and J lost 6 bases. Germline CDR1 reads MNHEY; CDR2 reads SVGEGT. The CDR3 has 14 amino acids. The CDR3 nucleotides are TGTGCCAGCAGACGGGGACAGGGTTTCGATACGCAGTATTTT. Its protein is CASRRGQGFDTQYF.

The chain combines TRBV21-1 with TRBJ1-4; the table's D call of TRBD1 was not tested on the DNA. TRBV21-1 is termed a pseudogene. The CDR3 consists of 12 residues. CDR3 sequence reads: CASSKEGQKLFF. DNA of the CDR3: TGTGCCAGCAGCAAAGAGGGACAAAAGCTGTTTTTT.

A few counts support this clonotype. The chain links TRBV4-1 to TRBJ2-3; 8 bases line up with TRBD1. V lost 1 base, J lost 1 base, and 4 bases stayed unmatched. Germline CDR1 reads MGHRA; CDR2 reads YSYEKL. The CDR3 has 16 residues. The CDR3, as DNA: TGCGCCAGCAGCCAAGGACAGGGGTTGGGCACAGATACGCAGTATTTT. Translation: CASSQGQGLGTDTQYF.

V and J are TRBV6-5 and TRBJ2-7; the D gene is possibly TRBD2 (6 bases). The CDR3 length is 14 residues. Germline V lookup: CDR1 MNHEY, CDR2 SVGAGI. Trimming pared 6 bases from V and 7 bases from J, leaving 19 bases between. The CDR3 loop reads CASSRTGGEWEQYF. Here the CDR3 DNA reads TGTGCCAGCAGCCGTACCGGCGGGGAATGGGAGCAGTACTTC.

This clonotype came up a few times. As DNA, the CDR3 is TGTGCCACCAGCAGAGGGACTAGCGGGGGTACAGATACGCAGTATTTT. It codes for CATSRGTSGGTDTQYF. The rearrangement joins TRBV15 to TRBJ2-3; 13 positions agree with TRBD2. Unmatched junction bases numbered 1, after V lost 1 base and J lost 3 bases. The CDR3 spans 16 residues. Germline V gene lookup returns CDR1 LNHNV and CDR2 YYDKDF (reference sequence).

This clonotype was seen ten or more times. The genes are TRBV5-1 and TRBJ2-4; no clear D. Between the trimmed V and J ends, which lost 1 base and 1 base, there was a span of 9 bases. The CDR3 length is 15 residues. Germline lookup yields CDR1 SGHRS and CDR2 YFSETQ. DNA of the CDR3: TGCGCCAGCAGCTTGTCCCGTAACGCCAAAAACATTCAGTACTTC. It codes for CASSLSRNAKNIQYF.

This chain connects TRBV20-1 to TRBJ2-3; D could derive from TRBD1 or TRBD2 (5 bases each). The CDR3 is made up of 14 amino acids. V lost 6 bases and J 5 bases, leaving 18 bases between the germline ends. Germline V gives CDR1 DFQATT, CDR2 SNEGSKA (reference sequence). CDR3 protein: CSARDGGAVDTQYF. As DNA, the CDR3 is TGCAGTGCCCGGGACGGAGGCGCTGTAGATACGCAGTATTTT.

The V call is TRBV20-1, the J call TRBJ2-1; TRBD2 matches 9 bases. With 2 bases clipped from V and 2 bases from J, the junction kept 7 bases outside the gene matches. Germline values: CDR1 DFQATT, CDR2 SNEGSKA (reference sequence). The CDR3 runs 16 residues. CDR3 sequence reads: CSARSAGGLTYNEQFF. CDR3 nucleotides: TGCAGTGCTAGATCAGCGGGAGGCTTAACCTACAATGAGCAGTTCTTC.

This clonotype has more than one count but fewer than ten. The chain employs TRBV6-5 and TRBJ1-6, with 7 bases that match TRBD1. Germline lookup yields CDR1 MNHEY and CDR2 SVGAGI. The CDR3 is 15 residues long. The J segment lost 10 bases and the V segment lost 0 bases, leaving 6 bases of the junction unmatched. The CDR3 here is CASSYSNRGGSPLHF. CDR3 in DNA: TGTGCCAGCAGTTACTCAAACAGGGGCGGGTCACCCCTCCACTTT.

The CDR3 nucleotides read TGCAGTGCTAGAGTTGGAAGCGGGGGGGCTGGAGATACGCAGTATTTT. As protein: CSARVGSGGAGDTQYF. The genes are TRBV20-1 and TRBJ2-3; 10 bases map to TRBD2. Germline loops: CDR1 DFQATT, CDR2 SNEGSKA (reference sequence). V was clipped by 1 base and J by 5 bases; unmatched bases: 9. The CDR3 runs to 16 residues.

A few counts support this clonotype. The chain employs TRBV10-2 and TRBJ2-1; TRBD2 aligns across 14 bases. The ends lost 4 bases at V and 0 bases at J; junction bases unmatched: 8. CDR3 length: 19 amino acids. The germline V gene has CDR1 WSHSY and CDR2 SAAADI. CDR3 nucleotide sequence: TGCGCCAGCAGTGGGGGACTAGCGGGAGAGAGGGGCTCCTACAATGAGCAGTTCTTC. It encodes CASSGGLAGERGSYNEQFF.

This clonotype occurred many times. V is TRBV25-1 and J is TRBJ2-3; D tentatively fits TRBD1 or TRBD2 (7 bases each). CDR1 is MGHDK and CDR2 is SYGVNS in the germline V gene. The CDR3 is made up of 15 amino acids. V lost 4 bases and J lost 4, with 15 bases in between. The CDR3 sequence: CASSGQGGRSDTQYF. CDR3 bases: TGTGCCAGCAGTGGGCAGGGGGGGCGATCAGATACGCAGTATTTT.

The rearrangement uses TRBV11-2 and TRBJ1-2; 8 bases map to TRBD1. Germline CDR1 and CDR2: SGHAT and FQNNGV. Losses at the gene ends were 5 bases for V and 3 bases for J; bases not matched to a gene: 5. CDR3 length: 14 residues. The CDR3 loop reads CASSGDRGHYGYTF. In nucleotides, the CDR3 is TGTGCCAGCAGCGGAGACAGGGGTCACTATGGCTACACCTTC. Filled out from reference TRBV11-2 and TRBJ1-2, the complete variable domain reads EAGVAQSPRYKIIEKRQSVAFWCNPISGHATLYWYQQILGQGPKLLIQFQNNGVVDDSQLPKDRFSAERLKGVDSTLKIQPAKLEDSAVYLCASSGDRGHYGYTFGSGTRLTVV.

This clonotype was counted a few times. This chain joins TRBV20-1 and TRBJ2-7; no definite D call. Germline loops: CDR1 DFQATT, CDR2 SNEGSKA (reference sequence). Trimming took 6 bases from V and 2 from J, leaving 20 bases between them. The length of the CDR3 is 15 residues. This CDR3 reads CSAPEAKRNTYEQYF. The CDR3 coding sequence is TGCAGTGCCCCAGAAGCCAAACGAAATACCTACGAGCAGTACTTC.

This clonotype was seen a few times. The chain has TRBV6-4 and TRBJ2-3; no clear D gene. This CDR3 is 13 amino acids long. The V gene lost 5 bases and the J gene lost 5 bases, with 11 bases spanning the gap. Germline CDR1 is MRHNA and CDR2 is SNTAGT. This CDR3 is CASSRQDGDTQYF. CDR3 bases: TGTGCCAGCAGTAGGCAGGATGGAGATACGCAGTATTTT.

A few counts support this clonotype. The rearrangement links TRBV3-1 to TRBJ2-3, with TRBD1 as a possible D gene (6 bases). The CDR3 totals 14 residues. Trimming shortened V by 4 bases and J by 4 bases, and 12 bases separated the two germline ends. CDR1 is LGHDT, CDR2 YNNKEL, per germline (reference sequence). This CDR3 reads CASSPTRTADTQYF. The CDR3 DNA sequence: TGTGCCAGCAGCCCAACCCGGACAGCAGATACGCAGTATTTT.

The V call is TRBV5-1, the J call TRBJ2-7; TRBD1 matches at 9 bases. CDR3 length: 15 residues. V lost 4 bases, J lost 5 bases, and 10 bases stayed unmatched. Looked up from germline, CDR1 is SGHRS and CDR2 is YFSETQ. Here the CDR3 reads CASSQMGTGINEQYF. The CDR3 DNA sequence: TGCGCCAGCAGCCAAATGGGGACAGGGATCAACGAGCAGTACTTC.

The chain employs TRBV20-1 and TRBJ2-5; 8 bases are a match to TRBD2. Per germline, CDR1 DFQATT and CDR2 SNEGSKA (reference sequence). This CDR3 has 15 amino acids. V was pared by 4 bases and J by 7 bases, with 14 bases of the junction left unmatched. CDR3 amino acids: CSATAGTRGSRTQYF. The CDR3 nucleotides read TGCAGTGCTACCGCAGGGACTAGGGGATCTAGGACCCAGTACTTC.

This chain uses TRBV5-1 with TRBJ2-2; no reliable D call. The CDR3 runs to 15 residues. CDR1 SGHRS and CDR2 YFSETQ come from the germline V gene. The V gene lost 1 base and the J gene lost 4 bases, with 11 bases spanning the gap. For the CDR3, the DNA is TGCGCCAGCAGCTTGTCTACACGAACCACCGGGGAGCTGTTTTTT. Translation: CASSLSTRTTGELFF.

This chain uses TRBV12-3 or TRBV12-4 with TRBJ1-2; D remains ambiguous. The CDR3 contains 14 residues. V lost 2 bases to trimming and J lost 2 bases, with 9 bases between them. Written as DNA, the CDR3 is TGTGCCAGCAGTTTAACCCCCTCCAACTATGGCTACACCTTC. Protein sequence: CASSLTPSNYGYTF.